Included here is one TCR beta chain sequence, with context. The target antigen is unknown. This record belongs to a study of Graves' ophthalmopathy and Graves' hyperthyroidism. Amplified material comprised TCR beta CDR3 regions derived from RNA transcripts. The library came from an HTBI-primed first-round RT-PCR and a second-round multiplex PCR. TCRdb processed the multiplex PCR reads anew with MiXCR; each CDR3 protein has one entry. The sample has approximately 640,000 distinct CDR3 sequences; about 38% are singletons. Germline CDR1 and CDR2: LNHNV and YYDKDF (reference sequence). This CDR3 has 13 residues. V lost 3 bases, J lost 3 bases, and 9 bases lay in between. Broader study findings: Blood shared most expanded thyroid clonotypes above 0.001 frequency.

The gene calls are TRBV15 and TRBJ2-7; a weak D match, TRBD2 (5 bases). The specimen sequenced was peripheral blood. This sequence was found in an adult man with Graves' ophthalmopathy. The CDR3 region has the DNA TGTGCCACCAGCAGCTCCGACTACTACGAGCAGTACTTC. It specifies CATSSSDYYEQYF. The full variable domain, rest sourced from reference TRBV15 and TRBJ2-7, is DAMVIQNPRYQVTQFGKPVTLSCSQTLNHNVMYWYQQKSSQAPKLLFHYYDKDFNNEADTPDNFQSRRPNTSFCFLDIRSPGLGDTAMYLCATSSSDYYEQYFGPGTRLTVT.